Described below is a single TCR beta chain sequence and its context. Its target antigen remains unknown. Nothing much larger sits one base from this clone, and base qualities are not available. Using the deep immunoSEQ assay, TCR CDR3 regions were amplified from genomic DNA by multiplex PCR. Extracted genomic DNA from each cell subset was spread evenly across all wells of several immunoSEQ 96-well plates, with each plate serving as a replicate. For sorted subsets, each replicate PCR was loaded with 200 ng genomic DNA, equivalent to 30,000 or so T cell genomes. Purified libraries were quantified with a Qubit 3.0 fluorometer, sized on a Bioanalyzer 2100, and re-quantified with the KAPA Library Quantification kit. Each immunoSEQ 96-well plate was sequenced on its own single-read 150-cycle Illumina NextSeq 550 flow cell. The authors processed their data as follows. Because the immunoSEQ output held only junctional sequences and lacked quality scores, the filtering could not match the filtering applied to full-length reads. To assign V/J genes and CDR3, sequences were annotated against IMGT germline references using PyIR, a Python wrapper for IgBLAST v1.9. Reads with weak V/J assignments (E-value above 1e-6), missing CDR3, stop codons, out-of-frame junctions, or ambiguous translated residues were removed. A V3J clonotype was defined by an identical inferred V gene, J gene, and CDR3 amino acid sequence. The percentage overlap between two repertoires was calculated by dividing the number of shared unique clonotypes by the size of the smaller repertoire. Richness of each repertoire was evaluated using RTK rarefaction, the Chao1 estimator, and Recon v2.1 estimates of unobserved clonotypes. Generation probabilities for all TCRbeta clonotypes obtained by the gDNA method from a handful of donors were computed using OLGA. TCRdb retrieved this table from immuneACCESS and kept in-frame rearrangements only. Not all clones are present; in checked studies, unresolved V genes account for under half, and no reason is known for the remainder. D and trimming come from the DNA, and the V and J calls and clone size come from that table. Recorded for this sample are about 2 million clones; over 85% of them occurred a single time. The top ten constitute 0.13% of the sample.

These data belong to a study of shared clonotypes between healthy human individuals (dated by TCRdb to about 2020). Regarding the research as a whole: A few men and a couple of women, aged 18 to 49 years, made up the cohort. For each donor, three plates each were used for CD4 naive and CD4 memory, two plates were used for CD8 naive, and one plate was used for CD8 memory. To increase sequencing depth and limit assay-specific biases, TCR repertoire library preparation and sequencing were carried out by different laboratories using diverse techniques. Per donor, leukapheresis produced somewhere between about 0.94 and 9.5 billion PBMCs. The study deeply sequenced blood TCR repertoires of about five healthy adults to estimate repertoire size and the extent of clonotype sharing between individuals. Study-level results and caveats: Compared with non-shared clonotypes, the clonotypes found in all four sorted-subset donors had higher generation probabilities. The small number of donors limited the genetic and exposure-history diversity represented. When several donors were compared, the shared fraction of clonotypes was around 5% for naive CD4, more than 3% for naive CD8, 2.3% for memory CD4, and under 0.5% for memory CD8. Incomplete sequencing was indicated by rarefaction of sorted-subset datasets, despite the large sequencing depth. Based on pairwise subsampling, the degree of clonotype sharing among donors was expected to be affected by sequencing depth. Estimated clonotype richness was generally larger for naive than for memory subsets. Only blood was sampled, and tissue TCR repertoires likely differ from those in blood.

Healthy HIV-negative adults with no recently reported acute infections or vaccinations were included as donors. All donors were Caucasian adults living in Nashville, Tennessee, USA. CD4+ T cells were enriched by magnetic negative selection, after which naive cells were positively selected on CD45RA and the negative fraction was taken as the memory subset. After blood collection by leukapheresis, PBMCs were isolated using Ficoll-Histopaque density gradient centrifugation and then cryopreserved in the vapor phase of liquid nitrogen. Analytical flow cytometry was used to check the purity and quantity of each magnetically sorted T cell population. Each sorted fraction had its genomic DNA isolated and then quantified by UV absorbance on a Nanodrop 2000c. As encoded in the germline V gene, CDR1 is MDHEN while CDR2 is SYDVKM. From the cysteine up to the phenylalanine, the CDR3 has a length of 12 residues. The read is trimmed to its CDR3 DNA, 36 bases read in frame from base 1. V is pared back by 10 bases and J by 1 base, with 10 bases lying between the germline termini.

Sequencing input: naive CD4+ T cells sorted from blood. The sample's cell subset or site, from its label and the paper: CD45RA+ positively selected. The rearrangement combines TRBV28 with TRBJ1-2; the D gene is perhaps TRBD1, from 5 matching bases. The TCR comes from a man in his late teens or twenties in good health. The CDR3 region reads CATLRGNYGYTF. The nucleotide sequence reads TGTGCCACCCTAAGGGGTAACTATGGCTACACCTTC.